A selection of T cell receptor beta chains follows, all from one sample in a study of T-cell reconstitution after alpha-beta-depleted transplantation in children. MiXCR was run by TCRdb on the PCR reads, yielding one entry per CDR3 protein. The table lists 130,000 or so distinct CDR3 sequences, roughly 9.7% of them singletons, with less than 25% in the top ten. Here the sequenced sample was PBMCs, mostly from graft donor cells, taken 180 days after TCRalphabeta/CD19-depleted stem cell transplant. The receptors originated from a girl under three years old who had a stem cell transplant for combined immunodeficiency, so the T cells may come from the graft donor. Both conserved end residues are part of each CDR3. Fields, in order: D gene, clone size, J gene, V gene, CDR3 protein, CDR3 DNA. A D gene is named only where the DNA matches it firmly. Clone size is not always given. Where it is, it says once, few, many or a class for expanded clones.

TRBD1 many TRBJ2-2 TRBV10-3 CANSGTGDTGELFF TGTGCCAACTCCGGGACAGGGGACACCGGGGAGCTGTTTTTT
TRBD1 NA TRBJ1-1 TRBV4-2 CASSSRTGRTEAFF TGTGCCAGCAGCTCTCGGACAGGGAGGACTGAAGCTTTCTTT
TRBD1 many TRBJ2-4 TRBV7-3 CASSLTTGNIQYF TGTGCCAGCAGCTTAACGACAGGGAACATTCAGTACTTC
TRBD2 NA TRBJ2-1 TRBV10-3 CAISVWSISGRDNEQFF TGTGCCATCAGTGTCTGGTCGATTAGCGGGAGAGACAATGAGCAGTTCTTC
NA few TRBJ2-4 TRBV11-2 CASSLVAAKNIQYF TGTGCCAGCAGCTTAGTTGCGGCCAAAAACATTCAGTACTTC
NA few TRBJ2-4 TRBV12-3/TRBV12-4 CARRARQIAKNIQYF TGTGCCAGGAGGGCAAGGCAAATTGCCAAAAACATTCAGTACTTC
NA few TRBJ1-4 TRBV7-2 CASSLQGATNEKLFF TGTGCCAGCAGCTTGCAGGGCGCAACTAATGAAAAACTGTTTTTT
NA NA TRBJ2-7 TRBV7-8 CASSLFPGAYEQYF TGTGCCAGCAGCTTATTCCCAGGGGCTTACGAGCAGTACTTC
NA many TRBJ2-2 TRBV11-2 CASSFMSGGGIHGELFF TGTGCCAGCAGCTTTATGAGTGGAGGAGGAATACACGGGGAGCTGTTTTTT
NA many TRBJ2-4 TRBV12-3/TRBV12-4 CASSLGEAKNIQYF TGTGCCAGCAGCCTTGGGGAAGCCAAAAACATTCAGTACTTC
NA many TRBJ2-6 TRBV29-1 CSARVGGANVLTF TGCAGCGCCAGGGTTGGTGGGGCCAACGTCCTGACTTTC
NA NA TRBJ2-7 TRBV28 CASSYTVIYYEQYF TGTGCCAGCAGTTATACAGTCATCTACTACGAGCAGTACTTC
TRBD1 NA TRBJ2-7 TRBV9 CASSPEGASYEQYF TGTGCCAGCAGCCCCGAGGGGGCTTCCTACGAGCAGTACTTC
TRBD1 NA TRBJ2-1 TRBV5-1 CASRPTGTGENEQFF TGCGCCAGCAGACCAACCGGGACAGGGGAGAATGAGCAGTTCTTC
NA few TRBJ2-7 TRBV20-1 CSARDPSGYLYEQYF TGCAGTGCTAGAGATCCTAGTGGCTATCTATACGAGCAGTACTTC
NA few TRBJ2-2 TRBV12-3/TRBV12-4 CASSFILADNTGELFF TGTGCCAGCAGTTTTATCTTAGCGGATAACACCGGGGAGCTGTTTTTT
NA NA TRBJ2-5 TRBV10-3 CAAGAGRQETQYF TGTGCCGCCGGCGCGGGCCGCCAAGAGACCCAGTACTTC
NA few TRBJ2-7 TRBV28 CASSISGVFYEQYF TGTGCCAGCAGTATATCAGGGGTCTTCTACGAGCAGTACTTC
NA many TRBJ2-7 TRBV3-1 CASSRDLYEQYF TGTGCCAGCAGCCGTGACCTCTACGAGCAGTACTTC
NA NA TRBJ2-7 TRBV3-1 CASSHADRSSGQYF TGTGCCAGCAGCCATGCCGACCGCTCCTCCGGGCAGTACTTC
NA NA TRBJ2-3 TRBV7-2 CASSLAGGTYTDTQYF TGTGCCAGCAGCTTAGCCGGAGGGACCTACACAGATACGCAGTATTTT
NA NA TRBJ1-2 TRBV10-3 CAISESRQNYGYTF TGTGCCATCAGTGAATCGCGACAGAACTATGGCTACACCTTC
TRBD1 NA TRBJ1-3 TRBV20-1 CSAPRDRGSGNTIYF TGCAGTGCTCCCCGGGACAGGGGCTCTGGAAACACCATATATTTT
NA NA TRBJ2-3 TRBV12-3/TRBV12-4 CASDSPQPSTDTQYF TGTGCCAGCGATTCGCCCCAGCCCAGCACAGATACGCAGTATTTT
NA few TRBJ2-7 TRBV5-1 CASSFDSSYEQYF TGCGCCAGCAGCTTCGATAGCTCCTACGAGCAGTACTTC
NA few TRBJ2-1 TRBV29-1 CSVALRAVSSYNEQFF TGCAGCGTCGCTCTTAGGGCGGTCAGCTCCTACAATGAGCAGTTCTTC
TRBD2 few TRBJ2-7 TRBV5-1 CASWGLAGAGVYEQYF TGCGCCAGCTGGGGGCTAGCGGGAGCTGGGGTCTACGAGCAGTACTTC
NA NA TRBJ1-3 TRBV4-3 CASSQAPFSGNTIYF TGCGCCAGCAGCCAAGCCCCGTTCTCTGGAAACACCATATATTTT
NA NA TRBJ1-5 TRBV20-1 CSAGQPPSSNQPQHF TGCAGTGCCGGACAGCCCCCGTCAAGCAATCAGCCCCAGCATTTT
NA few TRBJ2-3 TRBV9 CASSVGLAPPDTQYF TGTGCCAGCAGCGTAGGATTGGCTCCACCAGATACGCAGTATTTT
NA NA TRBJ1-5 TRBV5-8 CASSLGRGRNQPQHF TGTGCCAGCAGCTTGGGTCGAGGGAGGAATCAGCCCCAGCATTTT
NA few TRBJ2-7 TRBV7-2 CASSYGHTYEQYF TGTGCCAGCAGCTACGGACATACCTACGAGCAGTACTTC
TRBD1 NA TRBJ1-1 TRBV5-1 CASSRGGTGSHTEAFF TGCGCCAGCAGCAGGGGGGGGACAGGGTCCCACACTGAAGCTTTCTTT
NA NA TRBJ1-3 TRBV30 CAWSVARSSGNTIYF TGTGCCTGGAGTGTGGCGAGGAGCTCTGGAAACACCATATATTTT
NA few TRBJ2-3 TRBV7-2 CASRKGVEDTQYF TGTGCCAGCCGAAAAGGGGTGGAAGATACGCAGTATTTT
NA many TRBJ2-1 TRBV7-2 CASSPPGLFYNEQFF TGTGCCAGCAGCCCCCCGGGACTTTTTTACAATGAGCAGTTCTTC
NA few TRBJ2-4 TRBV3-1 CASSPHLAKNIQYF TGTGCCAGCAGCCCCCATCTAGCCAAAAACATTCAGTACTTC
TRBD1 few TRBJ2-2 TRBV5-1 CASSAGQGASGELFF TGCGCCAGCAGCGCGGGACAGGGGGCGTCCGGGGAGCTGTTTTTT
TRBD2 few TRBJ2-1 TRBV10-3 CAISVPGLVDEQFF TGTGCCATCAGTGTTCCAGGACTAGTAGATGAGCAGTTCTTC